A selection of T cell receptor beta chains follows, all from one sample in a study of cytomegalovirus exposure and HLA in healthy donors. Profiling relied on immunoSEQ multiplex PCR, and the TCRdb table lists in-frame clones only, not all of them. The table records approximately 200,000 clones, around 74% of them present only once. The sequencing sample was made of PBMCs. These receptors all come from a girl aged 5-17 years in good health and CMV-seropositive. Each CDR3 is given with its conserved first and last residue. The order of the fields is V gene, J gene, CDR3 protein.

v_call: TRBV4-1
j_call: TRBJ1-1
cdr3_aa: CASSQEGRADTEAFF

v_call: TRBV9
j_call: TRBJ2-1
cdr3_aa: CASSVTGGSYNEQFF

v_call: TRBV2
j_call: TRBJ2-1
cdr3_aa: CASSGTSGGGNNEQFF

v_call: TRBV10-3
j_call: TRBJ2-7
cdr3_aa: CATAGGASYEQYF

v_call: TRBV11-2
j_call: TRBJ1-5
cdr3_aa: CASILDRVKSYQPQHF

v_call: TRBV5-4
j_call: TRBJ2-1
cdr3_aa: CASSQNRGSSYNEQFF

v_call: TRBV4-2
j_call: TRBJ1-2
cdr3_aa: CASGRQGAYGYTF

v_call: TRBV5-6
j_call: TRBJ1-1
cdr3_aa: CASSLGQMMNTEAFF

v_call: TRBV12-5
j_call: TRBJ1-5
cdr3_aa: CASGLEKGVSNQPQHF

v_call: TRBV7-9
j_call: TRBJ2-1
cdr3_aa: CASRRTGTGDEQFF

v_call: TRBV30
j_call: TRBJ1-5
cdr3_aa: CAWSAGDQPQHF

v_call: TRBV10-3
j_call: TRBJ2-7
cdr3_aa: CAISAGQGGAYEQYF

v_call: TRBV5-4
j_call: TRBJ1-2
cdr3_aa: CASRTRDRSLHGYTF

v_call: TRBV18
j_call: TRBJ1-5
cdr3_aa: CASSSDRGGQPQHF

v_call: TRBV14
j_call: TRBJ2-1
cdr3_aa: CASSPGGGYNEQFF

v_call: TRBV7-2
j_call: TRBJ2-7
cdr3_aa: CASSLDRGLYEQYF

v_call: TRBV5-8
j_call: TRBJ2-7
cdr3_aa: CASSLAGQSSYEQYF

v_call: TRBV10-3
j_call: TRBJ1-5
cdr3_aa: CAISERDTKGNQPQHF

v_call: TRBV5-1
j_call: TRBJ1-1
cdr3_aa: CASSLGQGGTEAFF

v_call: TRBV4-2
j_call: TRBJ2-7
cdr3_aa: CASSSSGGAVTEQYF

v_call: TRBV5-1
j_call: TRBJ2-2
cdr3_aa: CASSPNRGITGELFF

v_call: TRBV29-1
j_call: TRBJ1-6
cdr3_aa: CSVAAGSNSPLHF

v_call: TRBV30
j_call: TRBJ2-5
cdr3_aa: CAWSVKDRQETQYF

v_call: TRBV5-1
j_call: TRBJ2-1
cdr3_aa: CASSLSSGGGQENYNEQFF

v_call: TRBV6-5
j_call: TRBJ2-7
cdr3_aa: CASRQTGGNEQYF

v_call: TRBV5-1
j_call: TRBJ2-5
cdr3_aa: CASSLGRSQKSQETQYF

v_call: TRBV29-1
j_call: TRBJ2-7
cdr3_aa: CSVTLQGVGTYEQYF

v_call: TRBV2
j_call: TRBJ2-7
cdr3_aa: CALSRDIGSYEQYF

v_call: TRBV6-5
j_call: TRBJ1-5
cdr3_aa: CASSYSRGASQPQHF

v_call: TRBV5-1
j_call: TRBJ2-5
cdr3_aa: CASSPEASSQETQYF

v_call: TRBV2
j_call: TRBJ2-1
cdr3_aa: CASSPPGGEANEQFF

v_call: TRBV7-2
j_call: TRBJ2-1
cdr3_aa: CASSLQVAGAPEQFF

v_call: TRBV5-1
j_call: TRBJ1-1
cdr3_aa: CASTLSSNTEAFF

v_call: TRBV5-1
j_call: TRBJ2-5
cdr3_aa: CASSLDVAGGQETQYF

v_call: TRBV11-2
j_call: TRBJ1-5
cdr3_aa: CASSSEPNPSQPQHF

v_call: TRBV7-2
j_call: TRBJ2-3
cdr3_aa: CASSPRTGGTDTQYF

v_call: TRBV2
j_call: TRBJ1-5
cdr3_aa: CASRTDRWGNQPQHF

v_call: TRBV13
j_call: TRBJ1-4
cdr3_aa: CASKSALAEKLFF

v_call: TRBV12-5
j_call: TRBJ2-7
cdr3_aa: CASGLDPNKYEQYF

v_call: TRBV6-4
j_call: TRBJ1-5
cdr3_aa: CPAYGPGGNQPQHF